This T cell receptor beta chain emerged from a study of blood T cells in healthy people across ages (dated by TCRdb to about 2015). Regarding the study in general: In model experiments, template switching captured about one uniquely barcoded TCR beta cDNA molecule for every two T cells. The study measured age-related changes in TCR beta repertoire diversity using deep sequencing normalized with unique cDNA molecular identifiers. To avoid experimental bias, donors of different ages were distributed randomly across sequencing lanes. Donors were grouped into four age groups: young (average approximately 15 years), middle-aged (approximately 41), aged (about 59) and long-lived (82). The study analyzed two additional independent replicas of 1 million unique cDNA reads from the same blood draw for two donors, one aged 18 to 30 and one aged 80 or older.

Libraries were built with 5' RACE. Sequencing was carried out with an Illumina HiSeq 2500. The second PCR ran for about 7 to 11 cycles and used a J-beta primer mix along with a sample-barcoded 5' primer. Each TCR beta cDNA molecule received a unique molecular identifier from a template-switch 5' adaptor carrying 12 random nucleotides. Each sample yielded at least 3 million CDR3-containing paired-end reads. The Mint cDNA synthesis kit, primed by a TRBC-specific oligonucleotide, was used to synthesize first-strand cDNA from all RNA. All cDNA was treated with uracil-DNA glycosylase and then went through a first 18-cycle PCR with the universal primers M1SS and BC2_uni_R. On the authors' methods: For normalization, 1 million high-quality reads, each with a distinct molecular identifier, were randomly selected from each sample. Reads sharing molecular identifiers were discarded rather than binned into consensus sequences. MiTCR, run with a Q25 quality threshold and the strictest error-elimination algorithm, handled CDR3 identification, clonotype clustering and error correction. A nonparametric unseen species model using Euler transformation provided a lower-bound estimate of total TCR beta diversity. In TCRdb, the public reads were trimmed at Q25 with fastp and aligned with MiXCR, with productive beta chains retained. One record per CDR3 amino acid sequence lists the most common genes and DNA. Clone size and V and J calls follow TCRdb, not the original study. The sample profile shows around 750,000 distinct CDR3 sequences; roughly 53% of them were found once. The leading ten clones occupy about two fifths of the sample.

In regard to this clonotype: What antigen it recognizes has not been identified. Per-nucleotide qualities are absent, and no much larger clonotype sits a single base away.

Broader findings and caveats from the paper: As age increased, observed TCR beta diversity per million T cells dropped in a roughly linear way, and a significant reduction was already evident by age 40. Bulk unsorted PBMC profiling prevented conclusive comparison of naive and antigen-experienced compartments. Compared with the aged group, the long-lived group had more naive CD4+ T cells, fewer expanded clones and increased TCR diversity, a pattern suggesting age selection. Donor CMV infection status was unknown, potentially confounding age-related changes in expanded clonotypes. A strong correlation was found between observed TCR beta diversity and the percentage of naive T cells measured by flow cytometry. Estimates of total diversity based on one million sequenced T cells were considered lower bounds and underestimates.

Trimming at the junction amounts to 1 base on V and 7 bases on J, and the germline ends lie 11 bases apart. The germline V gene gives CDR1 as MGHRA and CDR2 as YSYEKL. CDR3 length: 14 amino acids, cysteine to phenylalanine. The read is trimmed to its CDR3 DNA, 42 bases read in frame from base 1. The approximately 40 donors, aged roughly 6 to 95 years, were systemically healthy Caucasian individuals from Russia. Each donor gave around 9.5 milliliters of peripheral blood, collected into EDTA-treated Vacutainer tubes. PBMCs were isolated by Ficoll-Paque density-gradient centrifugation, with at least 7 million obtained per sample. Total RNA was extracted from PBMCs with Trizol reagent, with at least 5 micrograms obtained per sample. For every donor, flow cytometry on a PBMC aliquot measured the percentage of naive CD45RAhigh/CD27high T cells.

This receptor was taken from a man of 80 years or more in good health. The V gene is TRBV4-1 and the J gene is TRBJ2-1; TRBD2 is a weak D gene call, 6 bases matching. Sequenced input: blood. CDR3 loop: CASSQVEGFNEQFF. The nucleotides read TGCGCCAGCAGCCAAGTGGAGGGTTTTAATGAGCAGTTCTTC.